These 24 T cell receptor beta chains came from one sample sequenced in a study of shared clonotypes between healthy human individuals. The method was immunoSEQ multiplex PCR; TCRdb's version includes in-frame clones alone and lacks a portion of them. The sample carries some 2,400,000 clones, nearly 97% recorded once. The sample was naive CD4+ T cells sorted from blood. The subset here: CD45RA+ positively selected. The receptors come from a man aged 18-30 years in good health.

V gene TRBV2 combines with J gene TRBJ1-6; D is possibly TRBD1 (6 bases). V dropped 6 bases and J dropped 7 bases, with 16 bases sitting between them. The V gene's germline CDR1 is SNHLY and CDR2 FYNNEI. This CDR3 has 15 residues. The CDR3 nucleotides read TGTGCCAGCAGGGCTAGGGGGTCGGGAAATTCACCCCTCCACTTT. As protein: CASRARGSGNSPLHF.

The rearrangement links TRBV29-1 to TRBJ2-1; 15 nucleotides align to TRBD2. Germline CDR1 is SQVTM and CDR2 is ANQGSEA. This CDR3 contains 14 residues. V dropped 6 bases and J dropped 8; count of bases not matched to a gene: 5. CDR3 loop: CSVGLAGGRDEQFF. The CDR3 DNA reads TGCAGCGTCGGACTAGCGGGAGGGCGGGATGAGCAGTTCTTC.

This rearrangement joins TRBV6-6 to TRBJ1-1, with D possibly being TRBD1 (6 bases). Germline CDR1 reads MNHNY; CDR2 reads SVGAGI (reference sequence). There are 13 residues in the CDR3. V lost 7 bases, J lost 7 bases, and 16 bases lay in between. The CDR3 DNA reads TGTGCCAGCATTTTACAGGGTAGGGTTGAAGCTTTCTTT. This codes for CASILQGRVEAFF.

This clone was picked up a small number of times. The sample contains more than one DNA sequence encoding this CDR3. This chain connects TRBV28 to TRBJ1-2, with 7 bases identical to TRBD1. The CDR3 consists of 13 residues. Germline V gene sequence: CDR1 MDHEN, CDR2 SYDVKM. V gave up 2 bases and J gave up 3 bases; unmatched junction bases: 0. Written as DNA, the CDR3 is TGTGCCAGCAGTTTAGGGACAGACTATGGCTACACCTTC. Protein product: CASSLGTDYGYTF.

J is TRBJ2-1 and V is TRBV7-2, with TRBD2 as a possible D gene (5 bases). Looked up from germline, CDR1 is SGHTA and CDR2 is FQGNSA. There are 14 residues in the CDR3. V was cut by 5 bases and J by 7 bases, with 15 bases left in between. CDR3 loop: CASSPILSGNEQFF. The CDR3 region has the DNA TGTGCCAGCAGCCCGATATTAAGCGGAAATGAGCAGTTCTTC.

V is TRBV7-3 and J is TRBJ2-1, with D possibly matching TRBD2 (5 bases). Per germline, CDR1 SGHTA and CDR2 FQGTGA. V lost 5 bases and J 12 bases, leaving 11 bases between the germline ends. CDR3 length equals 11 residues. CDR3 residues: CASSQNEGQFF. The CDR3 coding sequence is TGTGCCAGCAGCCAGAATGAGGGGCAGTTCTTC.

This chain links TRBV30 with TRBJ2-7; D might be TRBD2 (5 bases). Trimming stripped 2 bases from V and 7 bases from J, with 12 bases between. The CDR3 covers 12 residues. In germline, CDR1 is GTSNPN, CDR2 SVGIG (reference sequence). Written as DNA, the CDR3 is TGTGCCTGGAGTCGTACCTCGGGGGAGCAGTACTTC. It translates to CAWSRTSGEQYF.

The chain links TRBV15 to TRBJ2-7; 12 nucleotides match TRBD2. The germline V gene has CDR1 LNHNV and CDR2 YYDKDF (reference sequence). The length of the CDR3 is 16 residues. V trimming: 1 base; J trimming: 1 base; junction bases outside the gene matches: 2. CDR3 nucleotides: TGTGCCACCAGCAGAGGACTAGCGGGAGTATCCTACGAGCAGTACTTC. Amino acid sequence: CATSRGLAGVSYEQYF.

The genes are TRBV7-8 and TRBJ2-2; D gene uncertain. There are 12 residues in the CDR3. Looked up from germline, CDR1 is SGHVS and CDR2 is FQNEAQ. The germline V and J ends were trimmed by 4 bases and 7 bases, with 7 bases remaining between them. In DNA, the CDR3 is TGTGCCAGCAGCTGGGGTATCGGGGAGCTGTTTTTT. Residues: CASSWGIGELFF.

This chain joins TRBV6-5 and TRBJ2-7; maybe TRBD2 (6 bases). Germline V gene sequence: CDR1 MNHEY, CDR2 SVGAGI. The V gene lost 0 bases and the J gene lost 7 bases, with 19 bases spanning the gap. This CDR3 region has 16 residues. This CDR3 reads CASSYSTTEGREEQYF. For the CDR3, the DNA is TGTGCCAGCAGTTACTCGACTACGGAGGGTAGGGAAGAGCAGTACTTC.

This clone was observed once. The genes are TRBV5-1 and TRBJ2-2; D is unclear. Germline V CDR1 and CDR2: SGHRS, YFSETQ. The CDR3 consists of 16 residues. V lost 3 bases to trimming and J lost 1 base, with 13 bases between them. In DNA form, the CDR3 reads TGCGCCAGCAGCTCGGACGTAGGCCTGAACACCGGGGAGCTGTTTTTT. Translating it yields CASSSDVGLNTGELFF.

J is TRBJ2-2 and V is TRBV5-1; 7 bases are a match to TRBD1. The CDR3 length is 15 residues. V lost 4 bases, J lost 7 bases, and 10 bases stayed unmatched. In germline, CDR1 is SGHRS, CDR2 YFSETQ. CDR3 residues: CASSPGGQSSGELFF. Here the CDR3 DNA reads TGCGCCAGCAGCCCTGGGGGACAGTCGAGCGGGGAGCTGTTTTTT. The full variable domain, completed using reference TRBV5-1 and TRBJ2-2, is KAGVTQTPRYLIKTRGQQVTLSCSPISGHRSVSWYQQTPGQGLQFLFEYFSETQRNKGNFPGRFSGRQFSNSRSEMNVSTLELGDSALYLCASSPGGQSSGELFFGEGSRLTVL.

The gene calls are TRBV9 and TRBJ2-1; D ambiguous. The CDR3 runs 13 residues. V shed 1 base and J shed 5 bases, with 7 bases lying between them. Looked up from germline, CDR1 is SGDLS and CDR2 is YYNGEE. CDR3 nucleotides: TGTGCCAGCAGCGTAATCCCGAACAATGAGCAGTTCTTC. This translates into CASSVIPNNEQFF. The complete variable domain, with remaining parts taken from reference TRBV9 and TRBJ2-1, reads DSGVTQTPKHLITATGQRVTLRCSPRSGDLSVYWYQQSLDQGLQFLIQYYNGEERAKGNILERFSAQQFPDLHSELNLSSLELGDSALYFCASSVIPNNEQFFGPGTRLTVL.

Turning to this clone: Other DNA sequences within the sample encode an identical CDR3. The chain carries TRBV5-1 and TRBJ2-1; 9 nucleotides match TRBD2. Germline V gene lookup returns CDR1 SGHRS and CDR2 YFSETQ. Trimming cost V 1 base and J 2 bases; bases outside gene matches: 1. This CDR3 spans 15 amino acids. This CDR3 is CASSLTSGPYNEQFF. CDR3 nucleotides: TGCGCCAGCAGCTTGACTAGCGGGCCCTACAATGAGCAGTTCTTC.

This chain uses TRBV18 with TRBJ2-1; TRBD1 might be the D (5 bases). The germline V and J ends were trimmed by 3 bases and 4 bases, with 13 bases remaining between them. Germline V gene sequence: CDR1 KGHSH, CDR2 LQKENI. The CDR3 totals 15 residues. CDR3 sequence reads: CASSPGIDSYNEQFF. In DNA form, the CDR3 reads TGTGCCAGCTCACCCGGCATCGACAGTTACAATGAGCAGTTCTTC.

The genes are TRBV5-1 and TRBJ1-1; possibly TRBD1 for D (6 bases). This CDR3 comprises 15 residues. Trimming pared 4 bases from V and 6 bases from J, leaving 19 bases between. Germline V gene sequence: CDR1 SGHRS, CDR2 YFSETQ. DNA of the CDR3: TGCGCCAGCAGCAGCGCGGGGACACTCAAATCTGAAGCTTTCTTT. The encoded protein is CASSSAGTLKSEAFF.

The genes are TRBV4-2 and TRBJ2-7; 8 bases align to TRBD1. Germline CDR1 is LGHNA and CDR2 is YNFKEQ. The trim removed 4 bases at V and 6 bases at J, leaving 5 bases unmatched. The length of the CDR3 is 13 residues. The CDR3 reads CASSRGQGGEQYF. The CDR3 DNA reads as TGTGCCAGCAGCCGAGGACAGGGCGGCGAGCAGTACTTC.

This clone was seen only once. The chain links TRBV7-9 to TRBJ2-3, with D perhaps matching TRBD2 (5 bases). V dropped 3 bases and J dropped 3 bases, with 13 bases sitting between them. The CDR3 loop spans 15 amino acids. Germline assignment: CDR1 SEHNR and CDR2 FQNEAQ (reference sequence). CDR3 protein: CASSLTGWVTDTQYF. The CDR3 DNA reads TGTGCCAGCAGCTTGACGGGATGGGTTACAGATACGCAGTATTTT.

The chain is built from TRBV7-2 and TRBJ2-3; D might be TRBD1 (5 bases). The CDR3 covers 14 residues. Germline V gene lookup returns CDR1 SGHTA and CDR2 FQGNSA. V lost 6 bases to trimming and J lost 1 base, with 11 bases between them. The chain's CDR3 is CASRQGWGTDTQYF. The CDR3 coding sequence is TGTGCCAGCAGGCAGGGTTGGGGCACAGATACGCAGTATTTT.

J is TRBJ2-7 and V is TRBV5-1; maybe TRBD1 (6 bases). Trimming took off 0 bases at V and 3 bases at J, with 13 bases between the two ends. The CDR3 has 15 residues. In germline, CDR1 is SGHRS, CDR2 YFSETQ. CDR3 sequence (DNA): TGCGCCAGCAGCTTGGTCCCTATGGACAGCTACGAGCAGTACTTC. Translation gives CASSLVPMDSYEQYF.

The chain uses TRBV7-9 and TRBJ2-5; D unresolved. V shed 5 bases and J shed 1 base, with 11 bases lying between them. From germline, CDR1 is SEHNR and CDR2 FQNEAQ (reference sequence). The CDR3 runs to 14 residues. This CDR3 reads CASSPWYRQETQYF. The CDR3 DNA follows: TGTGCCAGCAGCCCCTGGTATCGCCAAGAGACCCAGTACTTC.

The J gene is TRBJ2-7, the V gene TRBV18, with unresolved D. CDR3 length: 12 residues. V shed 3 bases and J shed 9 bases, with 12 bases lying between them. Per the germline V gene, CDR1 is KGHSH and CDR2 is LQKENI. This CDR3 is CASSPGPTGQYF. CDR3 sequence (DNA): TGTGCCAGCTCACCCGGGCCAACGGGGCAGTACTTC.

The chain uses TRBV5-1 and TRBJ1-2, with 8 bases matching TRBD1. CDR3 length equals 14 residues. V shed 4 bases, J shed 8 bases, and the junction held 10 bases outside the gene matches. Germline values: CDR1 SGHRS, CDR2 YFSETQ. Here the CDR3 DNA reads TGCGCCAGCAGCCCCGGACAGGGAGTAGGCGGCTACACCTTC. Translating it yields CASSPGQGVGGYTF.

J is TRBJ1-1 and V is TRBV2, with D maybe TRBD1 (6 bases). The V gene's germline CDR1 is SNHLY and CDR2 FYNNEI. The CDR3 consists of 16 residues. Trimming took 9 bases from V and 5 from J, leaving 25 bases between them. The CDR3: CASCQGIKVGLTEAFF. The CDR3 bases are TGTGCCAGTTGTCAGGGGATTAAGGTTGGTTTGACTGAAGCTTTCTTT.